The source of this T cell receptor beta chain is a study of cytomegalovirus exposure and HLA in healthy donors. Across the study: The 650 to 850 first-cohort repertoires and the 95 to 150 validation repertoires shared the same platform, a later analysis reported.

The donors were members of the validation cohort, which comprised 120 subjects and was separate from the first cohort of roughly 700 subjects. Notes on this clone: Antigen unknown.

Profiling relied on immunoSEQ multiplex PCR, and the TCRdb table lists in-frame clones only, not all of them. The top ten clones hold around 3.6% of a sample with roughly 100,000 clones, about 88% of them seen once. Findings and limits, study-wide: The classifier, whose performance was assessed in both the original and validation cohorts, reportedly diagnosed cytomegalovirus status with high specificity and sensitivity.

This CDR3 comprises 18 residues. Germline assignment: CDR1 SGHTA and CDR2 FQGTGA. The trim removed 4 bases at V and 8 bases at J, leaving 12 bases unmatched. The clonotype originates from a woman younger than 35 in good health and CMV-seropositive. V and J are TRBV7-3 and TRBJ2-3, with 16 positions matching TRBD2. Sequencing was carried out using PBMCs. The CDR3 DNA follows: TGTGCCAGCAGCTCATCTTTGGGACTAGCGGGGGGGCATGTTACGCAGTATTTT. Translation gives CASSSSLGLAGGHVTQYF.